This T cell receptor beta chain derives from a study of blood T cell dynamics during melanoma immunotherapy. The CDR3 loop spans 14 amino acids. The V gene lost 2 bases and the J gene lost 2 bases, with 10 bases spanning the gap. The germline gives CDR1 SGHRS, CDR2 YFSETQ. This table comes from immunoSEQ multiplex PCR, and its TCRdb copy is limited to in-frame clones, with some not included. Of 11,000 to 15,000 clones in the sample, 80% to 90% were seen once. Time point indicated: pre-treatment baseline. Patients with prior systemic cancer treatment, concomitant immunosuppressants, or other active malignancies were excluded.

The origin of this receptor is a human donor with melanoma. The material sequenced was blood, taken from a patient treated with checkpoint blockade. The chain is built from TRBV5-1 and TRBJ2-5; D gene unclear. In DNA, the CDR3 is TGCGCCAGCAGCTTTTCTCTAAGTCAAGAGACCCAGTACTTC. Translating it yields CASSFSLSQETQYF.